A single sample gave rise to the 17 T cell receptor beta chains below, sequenced in a study of neoadjuvant anti-PD-1 for oral cavity cancer. The data were produced by immunoSEQ multiplex PCR, yet TCRdb's version contains in-frame clones alone and is incomplete. The data show about 7,000 clones, with 76% seen just once and 3% to 4% held by the top ten. The material was PBMCs, obtained before nivolumab (anti-PD-1) treatment. The receptors originated from a person between 40 and 80 years old with oral cavity squamous cell carcinoma.

This clone was picked up one time. The chain joins TRBV5-1 to TRBJ1-1; 9 bases line up with TRBD1. CDR3 length: 13 residues. After removal of 2 bases from V and 6 bases from J, the junction contained 2 bases not matched to a gene. Germline values: CDR1 SGHRS, CDR2 YFSETQ. The CDR3 bases are TGCGCCAGCAGCTTCGACAGGGGGTCTGAAGCTTTCTTT. Translated, it gives CASSFDRGSEAFF.

The rearrangement joins TRBV14 to TRBJ1-1, with TRBD1 as a possible D gene (5 bases). The CDR3 extends over 14 amino acids. V shed 4 bases and J shed 5 bases, with 14 bases lying between them. Germline lookup yields CDR1 SGHDN and CDR2 FVKESK. CDR3 in DNA: TGTGCCAGCAGCCGGGGACTCCTGGGGACTGAAGCTTTCTTT. Translation: CASSRGLLGTEAFF.

The chain recombines TRBV5-1 with TRBJ2-1, with 9 nucleotides matching TRBD1. The junction had 7 bases not matched to a gene; V was cut back by 0 bases and J by 9 bases. Germline V lookup: CDR1 SGHRS, CDR2 YFSETQ. The CDR3 covers 15 residues. The CDR3 is CASSLAVQGAGEQFF. Written as DNA, the CDR3 is TGCGCCAGCAGCTTGGCGGTACAGGGGGCCGGTGAGCAGTTCTTC.

This clone appeared a few times. The V and J genes are TRBV6-5 and TRBJ1-2; D unclear. This CDR3 comprises 13 residues. Germline V gene lookup returns CDR1 MNHEY and CDR2 SVGAGI. The V end was cut by 2 bases, the J end by 8 bases, with 12 bases between. The DNA of the CDR3 is TGTGCCAGCAGTTACCGGGCAGGAGGCGGCTACACCTTC. Amino acids: CASSYRAGGGYTF.

This sequence joins TRBV7-6 and TRBJ1-5; D is unclear. Germline V gene sequence: CDR1 SGHVS, CDR2 FNYEAQ. Trimming stripped 1 base from V and 0 bases from J, with 16 bases between. The CDR3 runs 18 residues. The CDR3 DNA follows: TGTGCCAGCAGCTTAGGGGTTGGGAGATCTTATAGCAATCAGCCCCAGCATTTT. Protein sequence: CASSLGVGRSYSNQPQHF. The full variable domain, rest sourced from reference TRBV7-6 and TRBJ1-5, is GAGVSQSPRYKVTKRGQDVALRCDPISGHVSLYWYRQALGQGPEFLTYFNYEAQQDKSGLPNDRFSAERPEGSISTLTIQRTEQRDSAMYRCASSLGVGRSYSNQPQHFGDGTRLSIL.

V usage is TRBV7-2 and J usage is TRBJ2-1; 10 bases line up with TRBD2. Germline CDR1 is SGHTA and CDR2 is FQGNSA. This CDR3 comprises 14 residues. V gave up 11 bases and J gave up 6 bases; unmatched junction bases: 10. The CDR3 region has the DNA TGTGCCGAAACAGCGGGGGGGCCGGGCAATGAGCAGTTCTTC. Protein product: CAETAGGPGNEQFF.

This sequence joins TRBV6-6 and TRBJ2-7; D unresolved. Germline values: CDR1 MNHNY, CDR2 SVGAGI (reference sequence). CDR3 size: 12 residues. V was shortened by 5 bases and J by 3 bases, with 8 bases between the two germline ends. CDR3 sequence reads: CASSRRFYEQYF. CDR3 bases: TGTGCCAGCAGTCGAAGATTCTACGAGCAGTACTTC.

The chain has TRBV7-2 and TRBJ1-3; perhaps TRBD1 as D (5 bases). Trimming removed 5 bases at V and 3 bases at J, with 17 bases between. CDR3 size: 16 residues. CDR1 is SGHTA and CDR2 is FQGNSA in the germline V gene. This CDR3 reads CASSPYTGSVGNTIYF. CDR3 coding DNA: TGTGCCAGCAGCCCATATACAGGATCTGTTGGAAACACCATATATTTT.

This clone has only a few counts. The CDR3 loop is CAIRGTGDEGNQPQHF. CDR3 nucleotide sequence: TGTGCCATCAGAGGTACAGGGGATGAAGGCAATCAGCCCCAGCATTTT. The V gene is TRBV10-3, the J gene TRBJ1-5; 7 nucleotides align to TRBD1. Per germline, CDR1 ENHRY and CDR2 SYGVKD. CDR3 length: 16 amino acids. V trimming: 6 bases; J trimming: 2 bases; junction bases outside the gene matches: 10.

This chain joins TRBV6-5 and TRBJ1-1, with 7 bases fitting TRBD1. Germline V gives CDR1 MNHEY, CDR2 SVGAGI. This CDR3 comprises 14 residues. The V segment lost 6 bases and the J segment 0 bases; nucleotides outside the gene matches: 4. CDR3 nucleotide sequence: TGTGCCAGCAGGGCAGGACAGGTGAACACTGAAGCTTTCTTT. It codes for CASRAGQVNTEAFF.

A few counts support this clone. The chain links TRBV6-1 to TRBJ2-1; 15 bases agree with TRBD2. CDR1 is MNHNS, CDR2 SASEGT, per germline. V lost 4 bases to trimming and J lost 2 bases; unmatched junction nucleotides: 0. The CDR3 loop spans 16 amino acids. Here the CDR3 DNA reads TGTGCCAGCAGTGGGACTAGCGGGGGGGCCTACAATGAGCAGTTCTTC. It specifies CASSGTSGGAYNEQFF.

The chain is built from TRBV7-2 and TRBJ2-7, with 10 bases matching TRBD1. Germline CDR1 is SGHTA and CDR2 is FQGNSA. Trimming cost V 5 bases and J 3 bases; bases outside gene matches: 7. This CDR3 spans 15 amino acids. The CDR3 DNA is TGTGCCAGCAGCCAAACCGGGACAGGGGTCTACGAGCAGTACTTC. This sequence encodes CASSQTGTGVYEQYF.

The rearrangement links TRBV19 to TRBJ1-3; TRBD1 matches 7 bases. The V segment lost 6 bases and the J segment 0 bases; nucleotides outside the gene matches: 5. The CDR3 is 15 amino acids. Germline CDR1 LNHDA, CDR2 SQIVND (reference sequence). Here the CDR3 reads CASRKDRTSGNTIYF. The DNA of the CDR3 is TGTGCCAGTAGGAAGGACAGGACCTCTGGAAACACCATATATTTT.

The chain is built from TRBV7-2 and TRBJ2-2, with TRBD1 as a possible D gene (6 bases). The germline CDR1 and CDR2 sequences are SGHTA and FQGNSA. The CDR3 totals 15 residues. The ends were cut back, 8 bases at V and 4 bases at J, with 17 bases in the middle. CDR3 residues: CASHITGPFTGELFF. In DNA form, the CDR3 reads TGTGCCAGCCACATTACAGGGCCGTTCACCGGGGAGCTGTTTTTT.

The chain's CDR3 is CATSRVTSGGYEQYF. The CDR3 nucleotides are TGTGCCACCAGCAGAGTAACTAGCGGGGGGTATGAGCAGTACTTC. This chain links TRBV15 with TRBJ2-7; 12 bases match TRBD2. With V trimmed by 1 base and J by 7 bases, 5 bases remained unmatched. This CDR3 has 15 residues. Germline CDR1 reads LNHNV; CDR2 reads YYDKDF (reference sequence).

The chain uses TRBV5-1 and TRBJ2-1; 8 bases match TRBD2. The CDR3 has 15 residues. The V gene end was trimmed by 3 bases and the J gene end by 9 bases; junction bases not matched to a gene: 11. The germline CDR1 and CDR2 sequences are SGHRS and YFSETQ. CDR3 sequence (DNA): TGCGCCAGCAGCTCTAGCGGGCTTCCGTCCTTTGAGCAGTTCTTC. This translates into CASSSSGLPSFEQFF.

The table lists this clone with a few counts. The V and J genes are TRBV25-1 and TRBJ1-2; no definite D call. V dropped 2 bases and J dropped 6 bases, with 10 bases sitting between them. This CDR3 contains 13 residues. The germline V gene has CDR1 MGHDK and CDR2 SYGVNS. CDR3 in amino acids: CASSEPVVDGYTF. The CDR3 bases are TGTGCCAGCAGTGAACCGGTGGTAGATGGCTACACCTTC.